The T cell receptor beta chain under discussion was sequenced for a study of blood T cell repertoires in COVID-19. Study summary: Donors in the United States, Italy and Spain gave samples during acute or convalescent COVID-19. The cDNA or gDNA used as material had been derived from T cells, B-cell-depleted T cells, or PBMCs.

Per the study methods: Using reference gene primer amplification, nucleated cell counts were estimated. The assay was immunoSEQ multiplex PCR, and TCRdb's table has in-frame clones only and misses some. That table supplies the V and J calls and clone size; D and trimming were determined from the DNA. This table has 80,000 or so clones, 80% appearing once. The sequenced material came from peripheral blood. The TCR originated in a woman in her 70s with acute or convalescent COVID-19.

In nucleotides, the CDR3 is TGTGCCAGTAGTAGATCCGGGGGAATCACTGAAGCTTTCTTT. Amino acids: CASSRSGGITEAFF. The rearrangement joins TRBV19 to TRBJ1-1; possible D gene TRBD1, 5 bases. Germline CDR1 reads LNHDA; CDR2 reads SQIVND (reference sequence). V gave up 4 bases and J gave up 4 bases, with 13 bases separating them. The CDR3 is made up of 14 amino acids.